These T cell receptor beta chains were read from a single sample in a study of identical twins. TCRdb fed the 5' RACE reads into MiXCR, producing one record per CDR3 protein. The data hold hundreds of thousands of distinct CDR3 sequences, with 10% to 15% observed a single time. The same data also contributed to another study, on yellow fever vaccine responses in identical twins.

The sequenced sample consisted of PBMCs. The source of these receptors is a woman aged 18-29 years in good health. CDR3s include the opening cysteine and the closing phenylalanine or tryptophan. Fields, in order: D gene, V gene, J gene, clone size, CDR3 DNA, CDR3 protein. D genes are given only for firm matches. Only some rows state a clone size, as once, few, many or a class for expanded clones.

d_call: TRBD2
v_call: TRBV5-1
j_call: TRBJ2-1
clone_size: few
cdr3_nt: TGCGCCAGCAGCTCACATACTAGCGACTCTGAGCAGTTCTTC
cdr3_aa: CASSSHTSDSEQFF

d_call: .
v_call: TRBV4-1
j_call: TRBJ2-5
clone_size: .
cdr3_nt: TGCGCCAGCAGCCAAGACTCCCTTTTTCGACTAGACGTAGGGACCCAGTACTTC
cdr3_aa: CASSQDSLFRLDVGTQYF

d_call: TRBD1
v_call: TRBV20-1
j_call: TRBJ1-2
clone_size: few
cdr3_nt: TGCAGTGCTACGGACAGGCCAAACTATGGCTACACCTTC
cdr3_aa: CSATDRPNYGYTF

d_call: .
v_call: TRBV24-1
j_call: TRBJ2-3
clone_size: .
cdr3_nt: TGTGCCGCGTGTAGCCCGGATGGCACAGATACGCAGTATTTT
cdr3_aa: CAACSPDGTDTQYF

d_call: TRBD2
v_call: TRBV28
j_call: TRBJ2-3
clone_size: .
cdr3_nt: TGTGCCAGCAGCCTCGGACTTAGCGGGAGATACCTCGGGGCCACAGATACGCAGTATTTT
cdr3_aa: CASSLGLSGRYLGATDTQYF

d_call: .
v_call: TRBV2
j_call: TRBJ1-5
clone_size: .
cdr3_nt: TGTGCCAGCAGTGCCTGGGACACCAATCAGCCCCAGCATTTT
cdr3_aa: CASSAWDTNQPQHF

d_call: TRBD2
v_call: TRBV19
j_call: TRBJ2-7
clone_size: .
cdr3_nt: TGTGCCAGTAGTATGACTAGCGGGATTTTCCACGAGCAGTACTTC
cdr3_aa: CASSMTSGIFHEQYF

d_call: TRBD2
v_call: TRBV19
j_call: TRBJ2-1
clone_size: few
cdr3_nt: TGTGCCAGTAGTGACCCGGGAGGACCCTCCTACAATGAGCAGTTCTTC
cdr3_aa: CASSDPGGPSYNEQFF

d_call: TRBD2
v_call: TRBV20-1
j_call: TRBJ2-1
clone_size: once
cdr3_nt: TGCAGTGCACGACTAGCGGGAAGGGCGAATGAGCAGTTCTTC
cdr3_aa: CSARLAGRANEQFF

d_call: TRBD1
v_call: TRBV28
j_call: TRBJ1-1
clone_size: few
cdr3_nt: TGTGCCAGCAGGGCGACAGGGGGCTTAGGGGAAGCTTTCTTT
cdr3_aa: CASRATGGLGEAFF

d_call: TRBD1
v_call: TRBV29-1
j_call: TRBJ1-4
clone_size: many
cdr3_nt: TGCAGCGCCGAAACCGGGACAGGGAACGGGAATGAAAAACTGTTTTTT
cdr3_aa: CSAETGTGNGNEKLFF

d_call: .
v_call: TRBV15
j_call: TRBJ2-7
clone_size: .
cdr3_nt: TGTGCCACCAGCCCCCCCTCCCGGAACGAGCAGTACTTC
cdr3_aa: CATSPPSRNEQYF

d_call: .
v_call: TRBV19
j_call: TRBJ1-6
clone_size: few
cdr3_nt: TGTGCCAGTAGTATTCAGGGTGCAGCGGCACCCCTCCACTTT
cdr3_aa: CASSIQGAAAPLHF

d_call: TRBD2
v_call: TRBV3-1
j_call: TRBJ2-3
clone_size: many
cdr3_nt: TGTGCCAGCAGCCTCGCAGCGGGAGGGGGCTCAGATACGCAGTATTTT
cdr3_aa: CASSLAAGGGSDTQYF

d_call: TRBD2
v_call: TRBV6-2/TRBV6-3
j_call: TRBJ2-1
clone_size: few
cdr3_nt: TGTGCCAGCAGTTACCCAATTGGGAGCGGGAGCTCCTACAATGAGCAGTTCTTC
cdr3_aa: CASSYPIGSGSSYNEQFF

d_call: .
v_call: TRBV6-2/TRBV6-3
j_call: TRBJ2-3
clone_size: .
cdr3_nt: TGTGCCAGCAGTAGCGGAAGAGACACAGATACGCAGTATTTT
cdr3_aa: CASSSGRDTDTQYF

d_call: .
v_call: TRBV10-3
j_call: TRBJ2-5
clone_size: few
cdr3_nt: TGTGCCATCAGTGACAGGGGGGTGTCTCAAGAGACCCAGTACTTC
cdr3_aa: CAISDRGVSQETQYF

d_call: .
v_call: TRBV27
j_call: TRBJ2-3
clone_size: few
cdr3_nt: TGTGCCAGCAGTGGAAGCACCTGGGGCACAGATACGCAGTATTTT
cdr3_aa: CASSGSTWGTDTQYF

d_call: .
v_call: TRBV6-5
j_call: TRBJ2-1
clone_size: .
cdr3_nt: TGTGCCAGCAGCTACTCGGAGGGAGATTACAATGAGCAGTTCTTC
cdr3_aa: CASSYSEGDYNEQFF

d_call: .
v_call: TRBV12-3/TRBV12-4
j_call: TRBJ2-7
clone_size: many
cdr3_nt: TGTGCCAGCAGTTCTAGCTTGGTGCAGTACTTC
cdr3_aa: CASSSSLVQYF

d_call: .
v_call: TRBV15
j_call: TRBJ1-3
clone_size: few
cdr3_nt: TGTGCCACCAGCAGAGAGGAATCTGGAAACACCATATATTTT
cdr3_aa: CATSREESGNTIYF